The clone carrying this TCR beta chain is a singleton in its sample. What it recognizes is unknown. The entry originates in a study of CD8+ T cells in alopecia areata. Study-level results: Especially in alopecia totalis/universalis, lesional scalp showed greater clonality than normal scalp did. Mouse data revealed clearer TCR sharing than patient data did, a gap possibly tied to HLA.

Reverse transcription of extracted RNA yielded cDNA, which provided the sequencing template. Data came from immunoSEQ multiplex PCR; TCRdb stores just in-frame clones and leaves some out. The sample has 200,000 or so clones, roughly three fifths seen once. The CDR3 runs to 15 residues. Trimming at V came to 2 bases and at J to 6 bases, leaving 5 bases not matched to a gene. Germline lookup yields CDR1 GTSNPN and CDR2 SVGIG (reference sequence). The chain has TRBV30 and TRBJ2-1; TRBD2 agrees at 12 bases. Sequences were obtained from CD8+ T cells sorted from blood. The sequence was obtained from a human donor in good health. CDR3 bases: TGTGCCTGGAGTCCCGGACTAGCGGGGTCCAATGAGCAGTTCTTC. Amino acids: CAWSPGLAGSNEQFF. The variable domain in full, completed from reference TRBV30 and TRBJ2-1, reads SQTIHQWPATLVQPVGSPLSLECTVEGTSNPNLYWYRQAAGRGLQLLFYSVGIGQISSEVPQNLSASRPQDRQFILSSKKLLLSDSGFYLCAWSPGLAGSNEQFFGPGTRLTVL.